This is a list of T cell receptor beta chains from one sample in a study of blood T cell repertoires in COVID-19. TCRdb's table, derived via immunoSEQ multiplex PCR, lists solely in-frame clones and lacks some. The table has approximately 280,000 clones, roughly 90% seen once. Sequenced input: peripheral blood. The receptor source for this set is a middle-aged man with acute or convalescent COVID-19. Both conserved end residues are part of each CDR3. A D gene is named only where the DNA matches it firmly. Expanded clones are given a class, and other clones once, few, many or no size at all.

len: 16
j_gene: TRBJ1-5
abundance: NA
v_gene: TRBV5-6
d_gene: NA
CDR3nt: TGTGCCAGCAGCTTCAAGGGGCGAACTAGCAATCAGCCCCAGCATTTT
CDR3aa: CASSFKGRTSNQPQHF

len: 16
j_gene: TRBJ2-3
abundance: NA
v_gene: TRBV4-1
d_gene: NA
CDR3nt: TGCGCCAGCAGCCAAAGTTTACAGGGTTACACAGATACGCAGTATTTT
CDR3aa: CASSQSLQGYTDTQYF

len: 15
j_gene: TRBJ1-1
abundance: NA
v_gene: TRBV30
d_gene: NA
CDR3nt: TGTGCCTGGAGTGTATTAGGTCGGGGGGCCACTGAAGCTTTCTTT
CDR3aa: CAWSVLGRGATEAFF

len: 11
j_gene: TRBJ1-2
abundance: once
v_gene: TRBV20-1
d_gene: NA
CDR3nt: TGCAGTGCTTCAGGGAACTATGGCTACACCTTC
CDR3aa: CSASGNYGYTF

len: 12
j_gene: TRBJ2-7
abundance: NA
v_gene: TRBV11-2
d_gene: NA
CDR3nt: TGTGCCAGCAGACAGGGTACCCACGAGCAGTACTTC
CDR3aa: CASRQGTHEQYF

len: 15
j_gene: TRBJ2-7
abundance: NA
v_gene: TRBV19
d_gene: NA
CDR3nt: TGTGCCAGTAGTATTCCGAACAGGGTGCCCCCCGAGCAGTACTTC
CDR3aa: CASSIPNRVPPEQYF

len: 15
j_gene: TRBJ1-2
abundance: NA
v_gene: TRBV5-1
d_gene: TRBD1
CDR3nt: TGCGCCAGCAGCTTGGACGGGACAGAGTCTTATGGCTACACCTTC
CDR3aa: CASSLDGTESYGYTF

len: 15
j_gene: TRBJ1-2
abundance: NA
v_gene: TRBV7-8
d_gene: TRBD1
CDR3nt: TGTGCCAGCAGCTTAGGGGCAGGGGGACGGAATGGCTACACCTTC
CDR3aa: CASSLGAGGRNGYTF

len: 14
j_gene: TRBJ2-7
abundance: NA
v_gene: TRBV11-2
d_gene: NA
CDR3nt: TGTGCCAGCAGCTTAGAGCCCAGCTCCTACGAGCAGTACTTC
CDR3aa: CASSLEPSSYEQYF

len: 14
j_gene: TRBJ1-2
abundance: NA
v_gene: TRBV30
d_gene: TRBD1
CDR3nt: TGTGCCTGGAGGGGCCGGCAGGGGGGTAGAGGCTACACCTTC
CDR3aa: CAWRGRQGGRGYTF

len: 16
j_gene: TRBJ1-2
abundance: NA
v_gene: TRBV3-1/TRBV3-2
d_gene: TRBD1
CDR3nt: TGTGCCAGCAGCTCCTGGACAGGGCCTACCCTCTATGGCTACACCTTC
CDR3aa: CASSSWTGPTLYGYTF

len: 13
j_gene: TRBJ2-1
abundance: NA
v_gene: TRBV12-3/TRBV12-4
d_gene: TRBD2
CDR3nt: TGTGCCAGCAGGACTAGCGGGTACAATGAGCAGTTCTTC
CDR3aa: CASRTSGYNEQFF

len: 15
j_gene: TRBJ2-4
abundance: NA
v_gene: TRBV30
d_gene: TRBD1
CDR3nt: TGTGCCTGGATCCCTCGGGACAGGGGGGAAAACATTCAGTACTTC
CDR3aa: CAWIPRDRGENIQYF

len: 15
j_gene: TRBJ2-5
abundance: NA
v_gene: TRBV5-1
d_gene: NA
CDR3nt: TGCGCCAGCAGCTTAACCTCCAGGGCAGAGGAGACCCAGTACTTC
CDR3aa: CASSLTSRAEETQYF

len: 13
j_gene: TRBJ2-7
abundance: NA
v_gene: TRBV18
d_gene: NA
CDR3nt: TGTGCCAGCTCACCAACCCCAGGGGACCCGCAGTACTTC
CDR3aa: CASSPTPGDPQYF

len: 16
j_gene: TRBJ2-5
abundance: NA
v_gene: TRBV5-1
d_gene: NA
CDR3nt: TGCGCCAGCAGCTTGGGGACCACAGGGCCCGAAGAGACCCAGTACTTC
CDR3aa: CASSLGTTGPEETQYF

len: 13
j_gene: TRBJ1-1
abundance: NA
v_gene: TRBV19
d_gene: NA
CDR3nt: TGTGCCAGTACCATGGGGAGTACCACTGAAGCTTTCTTT
CDR3aa: CASTMGSTTEAFF

len: 14
j_gene: TRBJ1-6
abundance: NA
v_gene: TRBV2
d_gene: NA
CDR3nt: TGTGCCAGCCATCTCTCAACAGAGAATTCACCCCTCCACTTT
CDR3aa: CASHLSTENSPLHF

len: 14
j_gene: TRBJ1-2
abundance: few
v_gene: TRBV7-9
d_gene: NA
CDR3nt: TGTGCCAGCAGCTTAGGCGGACAGAACTATGGCTACACCTTC
CDR3aa: CASSLGGQNYGYTF

len: 15
j_gene: TRBJ1-1
abundance: few
v_gene: TRBV6-5
d_gene: NA
CDR3nt: TGTGCCAGCAGTTACGGGCCCGGGGTGAACACTGAAGCTTTCTTT
CDR3aa: CASSYGPGVNTEAFF

len: 14
j_gene: TRBJ1-6
abundance: NA
v_gene: TRBV30
d_gene: TRBD1
CDR3nt: TGTGCCTGGAAGCGACAGGGGGACTATTCACCCCTCCACTTT
CDR3aa: CAWKRQGDYSPLHF

len: 18
j_gene: TRBJ1-5
abundance: once
v_gene: TRBV19
d_gene: NA
CDR3nt: TGTGCCAGTAGTATAGATCTAGGGGCAGGGTATAGCAATCAGCCCCAGCATTTT
CDR3aa: CASSIDLGAGYSNQPQHF

len: 20
j_gene: TRBJ1-6
abundance: once
v_gene: TRBV4-2
d_gene: NA
CDR3nt: TGTGCCAGCAGCCGAAGGGGGACGAGGACCACCCAGGGGAGAGATTCACCCCTCCACTTT
CDR3aa: CASSRRGTRTTQGRDSPLHF

len: 12
j_gene: TRBJ2-7
abundance: NA
v_gene: TRBV10-3
d_gene: NA
CDR3nt: TGTGCCATCCTAGGGAGCGGATACGAGCAGTACTTC
CDR3aa: CAILGSGYEQYF

len: 13
j_gene: TRBJ1-1
abundance: NA
v_gene: TRBV6-5
d_gene: NA
CDR3nt: TGTGCCAGCAGCCAGACAGCAAACACTGAAGCTTTCTTT
CDR3aa: CASSQTANTEAFF

len: 15
j_gene: TRBJ2-7
abundance: NA
v_gene: TRBV7-8
d_gene: TRBD2
CDR3nt: TGTGCCAGCAGCCCCGGAGCGGGGGCGTTCTACGAGCAGTACTTC
CDR3aa: CASSPGAGAFYEQYF

len: 14
j_gene: TRBJ2-7
abundance: NA
v_gene: TRBV7-2
d_gene: TRBD1
CDR3nt: TGTGCCAGCAGCTGGGACAGGGGGCCCTACGAGCAGTACTTC
CDR3aa: CASSWDRGPYEQYF

len: 13
j_gene: TRBJ1-2
abundance: NA
v_gene: TRBV5-5
d_gene: TRBD1
CDR3nt: TGTGCCAGCGTGTTGACAGGGAACTATGGCTACACCTTC
CDR3aa: CASVLTGNYGYTF